The entry below describes one T cell receptor beta chain. The antigen remains undetermined. V was pared by 0 bases and J by 3 bases, with 9 bases between. Germline V gene data show CDR1 as SGHRS and CDR2 as YFSETQ. CDR3 length: 15 residues. This entry comes from a study of T cells in Graves' hyperthyroidism and ophthalmopathy. Study findings and constraints: Blood shared most expanded thyroid clonotypes above 0.001. A model of 13 V-J pairs discriminated ophthalmopathy from stable hyperthyroidism.

Clinical symptoms, serum thyroxine, TRAb, thyroid ultrasound and orbital computed tomography established diagnosis. Cells are PBMCs isolated from about 10 ml of fresh blood. RNA transcripts yielded amplified TCR beta CDR3 regions. An initial round of RT-PCR targeting the TCR CDR3 relied on the HTBI primer set. MiXCR, applied by TCRdb to the multiplex PCR reads, yields one record per CDR3 protein. The sample has about 480,000 distinct CDR3 sequences; less than 25% are singletons. The TCR was taken from a woman aged 25 to 45 with Graves' ophthalmopathy. V and J are TRBV5-1 and TRBJ2-2; a weak D match, TRBD2 (5 bases). Input material: blood. CDR3 nucleotide sequence: TGCGCCAGCAGCTTGGCACCCGGGGACACCGGGGAGCTGTTTTTT. It translates to CASSLAPGDTGELFF.